What follows are 23 T cell receptor beta chains derived from one specimen sequenced in a study of cytomegalovirus exposure and HLA in healthy donors. Data came from immunoSEQ multiplex PCR; TCRdb stores just in-frame clones and leaves some out. The profile shows roughly 350,000 clones, roughly 85% of them singletons. The material sequenced was PBMCs. The origin of the receptors is a woman younger than 35 in good health and CMV-seronegative.

The V and J genes are TRBV5-8 and TRBJ2-7, with D hard to call. The germline V gene has CDR1 SGHTS and CDR2 YDEGEE. The V end was cut by 4 bases, the J end by 4 bases, with 6 bases between. The CDR3 loop spans 11 amino acids. CDR3 region: CASSRTYEQYF. As DNA, the CDR3 is TGTGCCAGCAGCCGAACTTACGAGCAGTACTTC.

This chain connects TRBV30 to TRBJ1-3; D uncertain. The germline V gene encodes CDR1 GTSNPN and CDR2 SVGIG (reference sequence). V lost 4 bases, J lost 4 bases, and 11 bases lay in between. The CDR3 is 13 residues long. Here the CDR3 reads CAWKPAGGNTIYF. CDR3 DNA sequence: TGTGCCTGGAAGCCCGCGGGGGGAAACACCATATATTTT.

The chain combines TRBV28 with TRBJ1-2; D ambiguous. There are 12 residues in the CDR3. The germline V gene has CDR1 MDHEN and CDR2 SYDVKM. Between the trimmed V and J ends, which lost 10 bases and 3 bases, there was a span of 12 bases. For the CDR3, the DNA is TGTGCCACCAAACCGGGATACTATGGCTACACCTTC. It specifies CATKPGYYGYTF.

The chain has TRBV6-6 and TRBJ2-7, with 10 bases fitting TRBD1. CDR3 length: 15 residues. Trimming took 4 bases from V and 5 from J; bases not matched to a gene: 8. CDR1 is MNHNY and CDR2 is SVGAGI in the germline V gene (reference sequence). As DNA, the CDR3 is TGTGCCAGCAGTTCCCAGCGACAGGGGGCGGACGAGCAGTACTTC. Protein product: CASSSQRQGADEQYF.

This clone appeared a few times. This rearrangement joins TRBV5-5 to TRBJ2-2; D is possibly TRBD2 (6 bases). Germline V lookup: CDR1 SGHKS, CDR2 YYEKEE (reference sequence). CDR3 length equals 15 residues. V was clipped by 4 bases and J by 1 base, with 11 bases between them. This chain's CDR3 is CASSRTSLNTGELFF. The CDR3 DNA follows: TGTGCCAGCAGCCGCACTAGCCTGAACACCGGGGAGCTGTTTTTT.

This clone turned up a few times. V usage is TRBV15 and J usage is TRBJ2-5; 7 nucleotides agree with TRBD2. CDR3 length: 15 residues. J was trimmed by 3 bases and V by 1 base; bases with no gene match: 5. Germline V gives CDR1 LNHNV, CDR2 YYDKDF (reference sequence). The CDR3 here is CATSRAGLAEETQYF. As DNA, the CDR3 is TGTGCCACCAGCAGAGCAGGGCTAGCGGAAGAGACCCAGTACTTC. Drawing the rest from reference TRBV15 and TRBJ2-5, the complete variable domain is DAMVIQNPRYQVTQFGKPVTLSCSQTLNHNVMYWYQQKSSQAPKLLFHYYDKDFNNEADTPDNFQSRRPNTSFCFLDIRSPGLGDTAMYLCATSRAGLAEETQYFGPGTRLLVL.

As for this clone: This sample includes further DNA sequences coding for the same CDR3. The chain has TRBV6-5 and TRBJ2-7, with a tentative D call TRBD2 (6 bases). From germline, CDR1 is MNHEY and CDR2 SVGAGI. Trimming stripped 2 bases from V and 5 bases from J, with 10 bases between. This CDR3 is 13 amino acids long. Here the CDR3 reads CASSYSGGNEQYF. In DNA, the CDR3 is TGTGCCAGCAGTTACAGTGGGGGGAACGAGCAGTACTTC.

The chain combines TRBV6-1 with TRBJ1-5; D call uncertain. In germline, CDR1 is MNHNS, CDR2 SASEGT. V was cut by 7 bases and J by 5 bases, with 9 bases left in between. The CDR3 has 12 amino acids. CDR3 loop: CASMRLDQPQHF. The CDR3 bases are TGTGCCAGCATGAGGTTGGATCAGCCCCAGCATTTT.

The chain uses TRBV19 and TRBJ2-2, with D maybe TRBD2 (6 bases). CDR3 length: 15 amino acids. CDR1 is LNHDA, CDR2 SQIVND, per germline (reference sequence). Trimming pared 2 bases from V and 5 bases from J, leaving 12 bases between. The CDR3 reads CASSIMGRGTGELFF. The CDR3 DNA is TGTGCCAGTAGTATAATGGGCCGGGGGACCGGGGAGCTGTTTTTT.

This chain uses TRBV10-3 with TRBJ2-7; maybe TRBD2 (5 bases). V dropped 6 bases and J dropped 7 bases, with 19 bases sitting between them. The germline CDR1 and CDR2 sequences are ENHRY and SYGVKD. This CDR3 is 14 amino acids long. CDR3 sequence (DNA): TGTGCCATCAGCCGGAATCACATGGAGGATGAGCAGTACTTC. Translation: CAISRNHMEDEQYF.

The chain couples TRBV2 to TRBJ1-2, with a tentative D call TRBD1 (5 bases). There are 12 residues in the CDR3. V dropped 8 bases and J dropped 4 bases, with 11 bases sitting between them. Germline CDR1 SNHLY, CDR2 FYNNEI. The CDR3, as DNA: TGTGCCAGCGATGGGGGGGTCTATGGCTACACCTTC. Translated, it gives CASDGGVYGYTF.

This chain joins TRBV10-3 and TRBJ2-1; the match to TRBD1 covers 10 bases. Germline lookup yields CDR1 ENHRY and CDR2 SYGVKD. The CDR3 is made up of 15 amino acids. V shed 0 bases and J 8 bases; nucleotides not matched to a gene: 4. The CDR3 coding sequence is TGTGCCATCAGTGAGTCGACAGGGGGCGGGGATGAGCAGTTCTTC. Protein product: CAISESTGGGDEQFF.

The chain recombines TRBV10-3 with TRBJ1-5; TRBD1 matches 10 bases. Germline V gives CDR1 ENHRY, CDR2 SYGVKD. The CDR3 contains 15 residues. With V trimmed by 4 bases and J by 5 bases, 5 bases remained unmatched. CDR3 sequence reads: CAISVTGTGDQPQHF. CDR3 bases: TGTGCCATCAGTGTAACCGGGACAGGGGATCAGCCCCAGCATTTT.

This CDR3 reads CASSRGDSYEQYF. DNA for the CDR3: TGTGCCAGCAGTCGGGGGGATAGCTACGAGCAGTACTTC. V is TRBV2 and J is TRBJ2-7; TRBD2 matches at 7 bases. Germline V gives CDR1 SNHLY, CDR2 FYNNEI. V was clipped by 5 bases and J by 3 bases; unmatched bases: 4. The CDR3 has 13 amino acids.

The chain joins TRBV5-6 to TRBJ1-5, with D possibly being TRBD1 (5 bases). V was clipped by 4 bases and J by 6 bases, with 14 bases between them. CDR3 size: 14 residues. Germline V gene data show CDR1 as SGHDT and CDR2 as YYEEEE. CDR3 loop: CASSTTVSSQPQHF. The CDR3 DNA is TGTGCCAGCAGCACGACAGTATCCAGTCAGCCCCAGCATTTT.

The chain links TRBV19 to TRBJ1-2; 7 nucleotides line up with TRBD1. This CDR3 is 14 amino acids long. CDR1 is LNHDA, CDR2 SQIVND, per germline (reference sequence). The J segment lost 5 bases and the V segment lost 10 bases, leaving 13 bases of the junction unmatched. The CDR3 DNA follows: TGTGCCACCAGCGGAGGGGGCCAAATTTATGGCTACACCTTC. Its protein product is CATSGGGQIYGYTF.

The chain links TRBV7-2 to TRBJ1-1; D might be TRBD1 (6 bases). This CDR3 spans 14 amino acids. The germline gives CDR1 SGHTA, CDR2 FQGNSA. Trimming stripped 1 base from V and 0 bases from J, with 6 bases between. The CDR3 sequence is CASSLGTVNTEAFF. CDR3 nucleotides: TGTGCCAGCAGCTTAGGGACAGTGAACACTGAAGCTTTCTTT.

The rearrangement uses TRBV30 and TRBJ2-5; TRBD2 is a possible D gene (5 bases). The CDR3 is made up of 15 amino acids. CDR1 is GTSNPN and CDR2 is SVGIG in the germline V gene (reference sequence). The V end lost 1 base, the J end lost 4 bases, and 16 bases lay between the germline ends. The CDR3 nucleotides are TGTGCCTGGAGTGGCCATACTAGGGTGGGAGAGACCCAGTACTTC. Its translation: CAWSGHTRVGETQYF.

This clone was detected only a few times. V is TRBV5-1 and J is TRBJ1-2, with D tentatively TRBD1 (6 bases). There are 12 residues in the CDR3. V was pared by 3 bases and J by 8 bases, with 11 bases between. Germline lookup yields CDR1 SGHRS and CDR2 YFSETQ. The DNA of the CDR3 is TGCGCCAGCAGCTACGGACAGTCGGGCTACACCTTC. The encoded protein is CASSYGQSGYTF.

This clone appeared a few times. The chain employs TRBV7-2 and TRBJ2-7; 8 bases align to TRBD1. Germline CDR1 is SGHTA and CDR2 is FQGNSA. This CDR3 is 14 amino acids long. V shed 5 bases and J 6 bases; nucleotides not matched to a gene: 9. The CDR3 nucleotides are TGTGCCAGCAGCGCCCAGGGGGCAGCTCTCGAGCAGTACTTC. This sequence encodes CASSAQGAALEQYF.

The V call is TRBV11-2, the J call TRBJ2-7; 15 bases fit TRBD2. CDR3 length: 19 residues. Germline CDR1 is SGHAT and CDR2 is FQNNGV. Trimming cost V 4 bases and J 3 bases; bases outside gene matches: 13. This CDR3 reads CASSSPTGLAGGMYYEQYF. The CDR3 bases are TGTGCCAGCAGCTCCCCCACCGGACTAGCGGGAGGGATGTACTACGAGCAGTACTTC. Together with reference TRBV11-2 and TRBJ2-7, the CDR3 gives the full variable domain: EAGVAQSPRYKIIEKRQSVAFWCNPISGHATLYWYQQILGQGPKLLIQFQNNGVVDDSQLPKDRFSAERLKGVDSTLKIQPAKLEDSAVYLCASSSPTGLAGGMYYEQYFGPGTRLTVT.

The V and J genes are TRBV4-3 and TRBJ2-7; 8 positions agree with TRBD1. The ends lost 0 bases at V and 3 bases at J; junction bases unmatched: 4. There are 15 residues in the CDR3. The V gene's germline CDR1 is LGHNA and CDR2 YSLEER. The CDR3 region has the DNA TGCGCCAGCAGCCAAGAAAGGGGACAGGTCTACGAGCAGTACTTC. The encoded protein is CASSQERGQVYEQYF.

This clone was found once. The chain has TRBV4-3 and TRBJ1-1; D remains ambiguous. There are 14 residues in the CDR3. CDR1 is LGHNA and CDR2 is YSLEER in the germline V gene. V lost 0 bases and J 1 base, leaving 6 bases between the germline ends. The CDR3 sequence is CASSQDWQNTEAFF. The CDR3 DNA sequence: TGCGCCAGCAGCCAAGACTGGCAGAACACTGAAGCTTTCTTT.